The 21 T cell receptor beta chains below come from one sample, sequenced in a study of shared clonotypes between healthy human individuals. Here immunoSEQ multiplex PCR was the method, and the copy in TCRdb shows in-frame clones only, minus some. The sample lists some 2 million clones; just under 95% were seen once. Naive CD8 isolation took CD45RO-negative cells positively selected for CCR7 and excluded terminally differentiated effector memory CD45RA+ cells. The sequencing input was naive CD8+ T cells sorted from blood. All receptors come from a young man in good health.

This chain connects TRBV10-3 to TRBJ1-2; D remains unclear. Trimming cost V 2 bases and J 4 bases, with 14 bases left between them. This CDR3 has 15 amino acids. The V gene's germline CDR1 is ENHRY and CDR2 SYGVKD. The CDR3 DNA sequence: TGTGCCATCAGTGAGGGTCGCGGGAGAGGCTATGGCTACACCTTC. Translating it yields CAISEGRGRGYGYTF.

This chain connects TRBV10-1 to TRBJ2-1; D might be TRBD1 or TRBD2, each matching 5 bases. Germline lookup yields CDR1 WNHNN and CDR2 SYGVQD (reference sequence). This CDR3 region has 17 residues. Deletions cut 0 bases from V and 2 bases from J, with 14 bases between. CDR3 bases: TGCGCCAGCAGTGAGTCTTTCGGGACGGGGACCTACAATGAGCAGTTCTTC. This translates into CASSESFGTGTYNEQFF.

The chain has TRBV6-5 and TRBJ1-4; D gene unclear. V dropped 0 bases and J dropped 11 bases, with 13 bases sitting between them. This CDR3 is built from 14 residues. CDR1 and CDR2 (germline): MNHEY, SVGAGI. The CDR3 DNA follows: TGTGCCAGCAGTTACTCAGAAGGGCCCGGGAAACTGTTTTTT. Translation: CASSYSEGPGKLFF.

In DNA, the CDR3 is TGCGCCAGCAGTCCGGGGGAGGTAAGCTCCTACGAGCAGTACTTC. Translation: CASSPGEVSSYEQYF. This chain links TRBV5-1 with TRBJ2-7; tentative D call: TRBD2 (6 bases). Germline V gene sequence: CDR1 SGHRS, CDR2 YFSETQ. The CDR3 length is 15 residues. The V end was cut by 5 bases, the J end by 0 bases, with 15 bases between.

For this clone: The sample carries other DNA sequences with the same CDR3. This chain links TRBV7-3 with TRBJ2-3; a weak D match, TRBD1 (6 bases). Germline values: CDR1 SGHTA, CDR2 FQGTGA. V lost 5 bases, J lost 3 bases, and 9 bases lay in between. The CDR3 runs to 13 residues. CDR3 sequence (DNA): TGTGCCAGCAGCCTACAGGGAACAGATACGCAGTATTTT. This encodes CASSLQGTDTQYF.

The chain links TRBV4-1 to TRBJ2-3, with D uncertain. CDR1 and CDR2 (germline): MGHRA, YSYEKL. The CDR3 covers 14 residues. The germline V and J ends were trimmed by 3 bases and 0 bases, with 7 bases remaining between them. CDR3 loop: CASSHHTSTDTQYF. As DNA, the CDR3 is TGCGCCAGCAGCCACCATACAAGCACAGATACGCAGTATTTT.

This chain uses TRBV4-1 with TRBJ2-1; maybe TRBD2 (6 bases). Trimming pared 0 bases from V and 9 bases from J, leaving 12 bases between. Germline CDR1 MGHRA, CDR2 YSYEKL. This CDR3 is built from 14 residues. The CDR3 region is CASSQDRSGPEQFF. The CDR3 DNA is TGCGCCAGCAGCCAAGACCGTAGCGGTCCTGAGCAGTTCTTC.

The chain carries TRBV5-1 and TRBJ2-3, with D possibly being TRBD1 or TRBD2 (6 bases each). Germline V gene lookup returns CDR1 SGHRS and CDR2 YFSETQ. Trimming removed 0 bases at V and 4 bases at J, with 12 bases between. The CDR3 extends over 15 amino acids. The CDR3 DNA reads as TGCGCCAGCAGCTTGGCCGAGGGGGGCGCAGATACGCAGTATTTT. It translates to CASSLAEGGADTQYF.

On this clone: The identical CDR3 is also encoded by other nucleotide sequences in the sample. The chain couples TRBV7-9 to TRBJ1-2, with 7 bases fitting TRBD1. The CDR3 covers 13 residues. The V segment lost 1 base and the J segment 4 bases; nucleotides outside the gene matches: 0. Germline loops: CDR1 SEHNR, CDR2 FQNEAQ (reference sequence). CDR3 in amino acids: CASSLGQGYGYTF. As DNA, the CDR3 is TGTGCCAGCAGCTTAGGACAGGGCTATGGCTACACCTTC.

DNA of the CDR3: TGTGCCAGCAGGGCAGGGGGCTGGACAGATACGCAGTATTTT. Translating it yields CASRAGGWTDTQYF. The rearrangement links TRBV2 to TRBJ2-3; 8 bases are a match to TRBD1. The CDR3 runs to 14 residues. Germline CDR1 reads SNHLY; CDR2 reads FYNNEI. V lost 6 bases, J lost 3 bases, and 5 bases stayed unmatched.

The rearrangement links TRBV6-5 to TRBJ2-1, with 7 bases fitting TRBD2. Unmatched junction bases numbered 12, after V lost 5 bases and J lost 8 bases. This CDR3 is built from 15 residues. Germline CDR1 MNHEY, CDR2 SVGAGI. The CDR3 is CASSRTSERSYEQFF. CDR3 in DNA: TGTGCCAGCAGTCGTACTAGCGAGCGGTCCTATGAGCAGTTCTTC.

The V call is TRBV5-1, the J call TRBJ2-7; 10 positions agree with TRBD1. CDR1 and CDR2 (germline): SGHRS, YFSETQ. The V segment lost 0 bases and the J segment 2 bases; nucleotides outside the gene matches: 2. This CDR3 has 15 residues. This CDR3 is CASSLAGQGTYEQYF. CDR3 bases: TGCGCCAGCAGCTTGGCGGGACAGGGGACCTACGAGCAGTACTTC.

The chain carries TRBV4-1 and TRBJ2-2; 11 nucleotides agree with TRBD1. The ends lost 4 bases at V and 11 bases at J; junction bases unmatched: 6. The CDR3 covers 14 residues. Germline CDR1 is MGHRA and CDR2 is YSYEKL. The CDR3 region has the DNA TGCGCCAGCAGCCGAAGGACAGGGGGCGTTGAGCTGTTTTTT. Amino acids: CASSRRTGGVELFF.

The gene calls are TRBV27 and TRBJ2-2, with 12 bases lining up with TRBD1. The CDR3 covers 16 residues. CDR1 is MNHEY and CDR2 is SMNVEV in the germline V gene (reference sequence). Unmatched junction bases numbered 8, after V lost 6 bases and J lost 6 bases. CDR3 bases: TGTGCCAGCAGCCTTATCCGGGACAGGGGGCCCGGGGAGCTGTTTTTT. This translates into CASSLIRDRGPGELFF.

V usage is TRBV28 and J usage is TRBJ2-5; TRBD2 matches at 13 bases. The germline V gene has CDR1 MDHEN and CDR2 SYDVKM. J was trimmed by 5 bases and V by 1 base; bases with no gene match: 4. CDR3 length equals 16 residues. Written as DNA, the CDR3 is TGTGCCAGCAGTTTATCATCGACTAGCGGGGGGGAGACCCAGTACTTC. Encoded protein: CASSLSSTSGGETQYF.

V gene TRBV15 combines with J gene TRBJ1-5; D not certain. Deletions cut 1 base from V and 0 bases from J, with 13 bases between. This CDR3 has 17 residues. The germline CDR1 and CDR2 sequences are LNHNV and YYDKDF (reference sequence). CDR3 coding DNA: TGTGCCACCAGCAGAGTTCCCCTCCTTAATAGCAATCAGCCCCAGCATTTT. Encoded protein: CATSRVPLLNSNQPQHF.

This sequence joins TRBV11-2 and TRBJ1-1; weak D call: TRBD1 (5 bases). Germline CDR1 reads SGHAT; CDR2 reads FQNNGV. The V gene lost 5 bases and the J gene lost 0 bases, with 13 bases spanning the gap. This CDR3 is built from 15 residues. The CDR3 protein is CASSRPWDLNTEAFF. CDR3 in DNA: TGTGCCAGCAGCCGCCCATGGGACCTGAACACTGAAGCTTTCTTT.

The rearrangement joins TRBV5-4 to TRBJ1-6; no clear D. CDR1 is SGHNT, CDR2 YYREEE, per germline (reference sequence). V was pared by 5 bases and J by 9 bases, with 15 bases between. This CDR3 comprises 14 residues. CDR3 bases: TGTGCCAGCAGTCTTGGCGTATTGGGTTCACCCCTCCACTTT. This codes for CASSLGVLGSPLHF.

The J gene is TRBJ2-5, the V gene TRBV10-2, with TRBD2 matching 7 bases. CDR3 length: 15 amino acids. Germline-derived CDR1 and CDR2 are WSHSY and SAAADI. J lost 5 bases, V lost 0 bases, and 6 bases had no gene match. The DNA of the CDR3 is TGCGCCAGCAGTGAGTCGATGGGGGGGTCGGAGACCCAGTACTTC. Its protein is CASSESMGGSETQYF.

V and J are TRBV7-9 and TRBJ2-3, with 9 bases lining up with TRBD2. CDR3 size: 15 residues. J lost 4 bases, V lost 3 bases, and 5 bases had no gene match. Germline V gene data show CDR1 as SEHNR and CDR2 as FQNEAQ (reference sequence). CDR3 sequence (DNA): TGTGCCAGCAGCTTTCGGGCGGGGGGGCCAGATACGCAGTATTTT. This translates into CASSFRAGGPDTQYF.

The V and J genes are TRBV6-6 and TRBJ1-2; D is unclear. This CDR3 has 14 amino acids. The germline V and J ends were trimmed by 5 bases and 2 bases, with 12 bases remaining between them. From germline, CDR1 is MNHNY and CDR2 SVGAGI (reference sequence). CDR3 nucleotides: TGTGCCAGCAGTACAGCGGAGAGAAACTATGGCTACACCTTC. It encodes CASSTAERNYGYTF.